Reported below is one T cell receptor (beta chain). Its antigen is unidentified. Compared with germline, one end of the junction differs, possibly owing to a read error. The sample comes from a study of post-analysis software for immune sequencing data. Study-level points and caveats: Patients carried several TRBV segments more frequently than controls did, and TRBV5-6, TRBV5-1 and TRBV20-1 were among them.

Prepared TCR beta cDNA libraries contained unique molecular identifiers. Each batch of 1 to 10 million T cells produced hundreds of thousands of cDNA molecules. One entry per CDR3 protein results from TCRdb running MiXCR on the PCR reads. The sample holds 750,000 to 900,000 distinct CDR3 sequences, around 45% seen once. The CDR3 runs to 13 residues. Germline V CDR1 and CDR2: SGHRS, YFSETQ. This clonotype originated in a girl aged 10 to 17 with multiple sclerosis. The sequencing input was blood. This sequence joins TRBV5-1 and TRBJ1-6; D is possibly TRBD1 (6 bases). The CDR3 nucleotides read TGCGCCAGCAGCTTGGCCCGCGGGGGCCCCCGCCACTTT. This encodes CASSLARGGPRHF.